The clone carrying this TCR beta chain has a handful of counts. Deletions cut 5 bases from V and 2 bases from J, with 11 bases between. CDR3 length equals 14 residues. Looked up from germline, CDR1 is SEHNR and CDR2 is FQNEAQ (reference sequence). The investigators reverse transcribed all of the isolated RNA, so they sequenced expressed TCRB transcripts. Method: immunoSEQ multiplex PCR; TCRdb's copy keeps in-frame clones and lacks some. The profile covers over 150,000 clones, with roughly 8% appearing a single time and 0.55% to 0.65% taken by the ten largest. Per donor, one heparinised blood draw averaged roughly 120 mL. This sample was included in a study of beta chain features in type 1 diabetes. For the study at large: On cell yields, gender and age, patients and healthy donors were similar.

Sequencing used central memory CD4+ T cells from blood. V gene TRBV7-9 combines with J gene TRBJ2-3; tentatively, D is TRBD2 (6 bases). The receptor was isolated from a man younger than 35 in good health. The CDR3 coding sequence is TGTGCCAGCAGCCCCCGGGGGACCACAGATACGCAGTATTTT. This encodes CASSPRGTTDTQYF.